This T cell receptor (beta chain) was observed in a study of blood T cell repertoires in COVID-19. Study-wide context: Nucleic acid was either cDNA or gDNA, and it came from T cells, B-cell-depleted T cells, or PBMCs.

Using immunoSEQ multiplex PCR, the repertoire was profiled, and TCRdb retains in-frame clones only, with some absent. The sample lists 190,000 or so clones, roughly four fifths occurring once. J was trimmed by 7 bases and V by 8 bases; bases with no gene match: 7. The CDR3 spans 12 residues. This TCR derives from a man between 45 and 60 years old who had recovered from COVID-19. J is TRBJ1-1 and V is TRBV23-1, with 7 bases lining up with TRBD1. TRBV23-1 is sorted into the ORF group, with uncertain function. Sample: peripheral blood. The CDR3 DNA sequence: TGCGCCAGCCCACCTGGGGACAGTGAAGCTTTCTTT. Translation: CASPPGDSEAFF.